This TCR beta chain was documented in a study of fetal regulatory T cell absence and autoimmunity. This clone was observed once. The antigen remains undetermined. Some clones are missing from TCRdb's copy, which holds only in-frame ones; the method was immunoSEQ multiplex PCR. The profile shows approximately 94,000 clones, approximately 75% of them singletons. The study, taken as a whole, reports: Pancreas and cord blood did not differ much in TRB family usage.

The CDR3 sequence is 16 residues long. The J segment lost 3 bases and the V segment lost 5 bases, leaving 7 bases of the junction unmatched. The germline V gene encodes CDR1 SGHTA and CDR2 FQGNSA. The genes are TRBV7-2 and TRBJ1-1, with TRBD1 matching 12 bases. Sequencing was carried out using pancreas tissue. The sequence came from a male donor with IPEX syndrome. CDR3 nucleotide sequence: TGTGCCAGCAGCAATCCGGGACAGGGGGCCCACACTGAAGCTTTCTTT. This codes for CASSNPGQGAHTEAFF.